The source of this T cell receptor beta chain is a study of blood T cell repertoires in COVID-19. Study context: Acute and convalescent COVID-19 specimens originated in the United States, Italy and Spain. Sources were T cells, B-cell-depleted T cells, or PBMCs; the material itself was cDNA or gDNA.

Enrolled during active infection, Seattle patients were then followed longitudinally. The CDR3 covers 14 residues. CDR1 and CDR2 from the germline V gene are SGHVS and FNYEAQ. J lost 4 bases, V lost 7 bases, and 9 bases had no gene match. Original processing methods: Estimates of nucleated cell counts were drawn from the amplification of reference gene primers. Generated by immunoSEQ multiplex PCR, the TCRdb table keeps only in-frame clones and is missing some. D and trimming come from the DNA, and the V and J calls and clone size come from that table. The table lists around 100,000 clones, about nine tenths of them singletons.

The gene calls are TRBV7-6 and TRBJ2-5; 7 nucleotides match TRBD2. The TCR originated in a woman between 45 and 65 years old with COVID-19, enrolled during active disease. The specimen was peripheral blood. DNA for the CDR3: TGTGCCAGCAAGAGCGGGGCGGTGGCAGAGACCCAGTACTTC. It is translated as CASKSGAVAETQYF.